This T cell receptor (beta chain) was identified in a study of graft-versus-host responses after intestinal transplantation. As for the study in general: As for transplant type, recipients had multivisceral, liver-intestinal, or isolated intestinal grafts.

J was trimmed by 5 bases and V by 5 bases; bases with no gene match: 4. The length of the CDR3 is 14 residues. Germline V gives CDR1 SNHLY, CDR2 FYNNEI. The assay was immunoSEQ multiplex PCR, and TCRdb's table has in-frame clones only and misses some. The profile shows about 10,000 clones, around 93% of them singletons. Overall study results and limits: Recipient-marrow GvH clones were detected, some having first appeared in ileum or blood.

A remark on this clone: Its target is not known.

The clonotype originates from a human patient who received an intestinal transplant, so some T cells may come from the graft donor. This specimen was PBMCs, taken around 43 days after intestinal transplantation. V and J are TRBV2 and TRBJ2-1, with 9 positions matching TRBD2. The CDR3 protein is CASSPAGGHNEQFF. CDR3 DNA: TGTGCCAGCAGTCCAGCGGGGGGCCACAATGAGCAGTTCTTC.